This T cell receptor beta chain stems from a study of T cells in localized non-small cell lung cancer. V trimming: 2 bases; J trimming: 6 bases; junction bases outside the gene matches: 9. The CDR3 totals 15 residues. Germline CDR1 and CDR2: MGHDK and SYGVNS. Some clones are missing from TCRdb's copy, which holds only in-frame ones; the method was immunoSEQ multiplex PCR. The data contain about 40,000 clones, 85% to 90% of them singletons. The sequence was obtained from a man aged 18 to 55 with stage I lung adenocarcinoma. The sequencing here drew on peripheral blood, taken before any cancer treatment. This chain connects TRBV25-1 to TRBJ2-7, with 8 bases matching TRBD1. The CDR3 here is CASSEGQGPYSEQYF. The DNA of the CDR3 is TGTGCCAGCAGTGAAGGACAGGGACCCTACTCCGAGCAGTACTTC.